The subject of this entry is one T cell receptor beta chain. Cohort 3 donors counted as recovered after two negative PCRs, clearance, or resolved symptoms. Data came from immunoSEQ multiplex PCR; TCRdb stores just in-frame clones and leaves some out. The table has 400,000 or so clones, around 89% seen once. This sample was included in a study of blood T cell repertoires in COVID-19. Study-wide context: The origin of the acute and convalescent COVID-19 samples was the United States, Italy and Spain.

The sample consisted of PBMCs or T cells enriched from blood (not recorded which). The receptor was isolated from a man younger than 45 who had recovered from COVID-19.

The CDR3 region has the DNA TGTGCCAGCAGCTCCCCGGGACAGGGGCCGCAGTATTTT. The encoded protein is CASSSPGQGPQYF. This chain connects TRBV7-8 to TRBJ2-3, with 10 bases identical to TRBD1. V lost 4 bases to trimming and J lost 10 bases; unmatched junction nucleotides: 5. Germline V gene sequence: CDR1 SGHVS, CDR2 FQNEAQ. CDR3 size: 13 residues.